This is a list of T cell receptor beta chains from one sample in a study of OX40 agonist ivuxolimab in advanced cancers. TCRdb's table, derived via immunoSEQ multiplex PCR, lists solely in-frame clones and lacks some. The sample holds thousands of clones; over 60% are singletons and the top ten take 35% to 45%. The sequences come from CD4+ or CD8+ T cells sorted from blood, collected in a trial of the OX40 agonist ivuxolimab. Receptor source: an adult with an advanced solid tumor such as melanoma, head and neck, liver or kidney cancer. Each CDR3 is given with its conserved first and last residue. The D gene is left open where the match is weak. Only some rows state a clone size, as once, few, many or a class for expanded clones.

TRBJ2-7	NA	TRBD1	TRBV19	TGTGCCAGCAGTTTGGGGACAGGGTTTTACGAGCAGTACTTC	CASSLGTGFYEQYF
TRBJ2-1	NA	NA	TRBV7-9	TGTGCCAGCAGCCTTTACACTGAGCAGTTCTTC	CASSLYTEQFF
TRBJ2-3	NA	NA	TRBV28	TGTGCCAGCAGTCCACGGGAGTCGGGCACAGATACGCAGTATTTT	CASSPRESGTDTQYF
TRBJ2-5	NA	TRBD2	TRBV4-1	TGCGCCAGCAGCCAAGAAGGTGGCGGGAGAAGCTCTAAGACCCAGTACTTC	CASSQEGGGRSSKTQYF
TRBJ2-2	NA	NA	TRBV14	TGTGCCAGCAGCCAAGGGGGGACCGCCAACACCGGGGAGCTGTTTTTT	CASSQGGTANTGELFF
TRBJ1-2	NA	NA	TRBV30	TGTGCCTGCCATGGCCAGCGAGGGGACTATGGCTACACCTTC	CACHGQRGDYGYTF
TRBJ2-1	NA	NA	TRBV4-2	TGTGCCAGCAGCCAAGATCGTGGGAGCGGTGGCAATGAGCAGTTCTTC	CASSQDRGSGGNEQFF
TRBJ2-7	once	TRBD2	TRBV5-1	TGCGCCAGCAGCTTGGCGGCTAGCGGGAGCTACGAGCAGTACTTC	CASSLAASGSYEQYF
TRBJ2-4	NA	NA	TRBV6-5	TGTGCCAGCAGTTACCCCAAAAACATTCAGTACTTC	CASSYPKNIQYF
TRBJ2-1	medium-sized	NA	TRBV30	TGTGCCTGGAGTGTGACCATGGGCGGGACTCTCTACAATGAGCAGTTCTTC	CAWSVTMGGTLYNEQFF
TRBJ1-1	NA	NA	TRBV18	TGTGCCAGCTCACCGGTACAGGCGAACACTGAAGCTTTCTTT	CASSPVQANTEAFF
TRBJ2-2	once	TRBD1	TRBV5-5	TGTGCCAGCAGCAAGTACGGACAGGTGGTTTTAAACACCGGGGAGCTGTTTTTT	CASSKYGQVVLNTGELFF
TRBJ1-5	NA	TRBD1	TRBV10-2	TGCGCCAGCGGGACAGGGGGCCATCAGCCCCAGCATTTT	CASGTGGHQPQHF
TRBJ2-2	few	TRBD1	TRBV5-1	TGCGCCAGCAGCTTTTTGGCAGGGGGTGACACCGGGGAGCTGTTTTTT	CASSFLAGGDTGELFF
TRBJ1-1	NA	TRBD1	TRBV5-8	TGTGCCAGCAGCTTGGACAGGGGACTCTCGAACACTGAAGCTTTCTTT	CASSLDRGLSNTEAFF
TRBJ2-1	NA	NA	TRBV27	TGTGCCAGCAGTTTTTCTCGGGGAGGAAGGAATGAGCAGTTCTTC	CASSFSRGGRNEQFF
TRBJ2-5	NA	NA	TRBV21-1	TGTGCTCATAAGGCGGCTAGTCCAGAGACCCAGTACTTC	CAHKAASPETQYF
TRBJ2-5	NA	NA	TRBV7-8	TGTGCCAGCAGCTTAGTATTTATCCAAGAGACCCAGTACTTC	CASSLVFIQETQYF
TRBJ2-3	NA	TRBD1	TRBV28	TGTGCCAGCAGTTTAACCGGACAGGGGGCAGGTGATACGCAGTATTTT	CASSLTGQGAGDTQYF
TRBJ2-4	NA	NA	TRBV4-1	TGCGCCAGCAGCCAAGATAAGGGAAACATTCAGTACTTC	CASSQDKGNIQYF
TRBJ1-1	NA	TRBD1	TRBV27	TGTGCCAGCAGTTTCGACAGGGGTTCGCGAGCTTTCTTT	CASSFDRGSRAFF
TRBJ2-1	NA	NA	TRBV19	TGTGCCAGTACTACCGACGGGGGCTCCTACAATGAGCAGTTCTTC	CASTTDGGSYNEQFF
TRBJ1-5	medium-sized	NA	TRBV6-5	TGTGCCAGCAGACACCAGGGTCTCGGTCAGCCCCAGCATTTT	CASRHQGLGQPQHF
TRBJ2-5	NA	TRBD2	TRBV15	TGTGCCACCAGCGGGGTTAGCGGGAGGGAAGAGACCCAGTACTTC	CATSGVSGREETQYF
TRBJ2-2	NA	NA	TRBV13	TGTGTCAGCAGCCCCAGGACTGTTAACACCGGGGAGCTGTTTTTT	CVSSPRTVNTGELFF
TRBJ2-7	NA	TRBD2	TRBV27	TGTGCCAGCAGCTTGTCTAGCGGGAGTTTGGACGAGCAGTACTTC	CASSLSSGSLDEQYF
TRBJ1-2	NA	NA	TRBV6-5	TGTGCCAGCAGCAACCGGGACTTACAGAACTATGGCTACACCTTC	CASSNRDLQNYGYTF
TRBJ1-1	NA	NA	TRBV27	TGTGCCAGCAGTTTAATAGGGCAGAACACTGAAGCTTTCTTT	CASSLIGQNTEAFF
TRBJ2-2	NA	TRBD1	TRBV5-4	TGTGCCAGCAGCTTAGCAGGGACAGGGATCACCGGGGAGCTGTTTTTT	CASSLAGTGITGELFF
TRBJ2-1	NA	NA	TRBV6-1	TGTGCCAGCATCCAGGACAATGAGCAGTTCTTC	CASIQDNEQFF
TRBJ2-1	once	TRBD2	TRBV18	TGTGCCAGCTCACGACCGGGACTAGCGGAGAATGAGCAGTTCTTC	CASSRPGLAENEQFF
TRBJ2-7	few	NA	TRBV4-2	TGTGCCAGCAGCCAAGGTCTGTGGGAGCTAAGCTCCTACGAGCAGTACTTC	CASSQGLWELSSYEQYF
TRBJ1-5	NA	NA	TRBV27	TGTGCCAGCAGTCCCAGTAGGGGGGATAAGCAGCCCCAGCATTTT	CASSPSRGDKQPQHF
TRBJ2-7	NA	NA	TRBV5-6	TGTGCCAGCAGCTTGGGGGGGTCGTTCTACGAGCAGTACTTC	CASSLGGSFYEQYF
TRBJ1-1	NA	NA	TRBV6-5	TGTGCCAGCAGTGAACAAGGAGGGAACGGAGCTTTCTTT	CASSEQGGNGAFF
TRBJ2-7	many	TRBD2	TRBV5-1	TGTGCCAGCAGCTTCGGGCAAGCGGGGAACGAGCAGTACTTC	CASSFGQAGNEQYF
TRBJ2-3	NA	NA	TRBV5-1	TGCGCCAGCAGCTTGTTTTTAGCGGCTAGCACAGATACGCAGTATTTT	CASSLFLAASTDTQYF
TRBJ2-3	NA	NA	TRBV29-1	TGCAGCGCCGAGGGACGGGATACTAGCACAGATACGCAGTATTTT	CSAEGRDTSTDTQYF
TRBJ2-3	medium-sized	TRBD1	TRBV6-1	TGTGCCAGCAGTGATGAACCCCCCGGGACAGGGGGCGCAGATACGCAGTATTTT	CASSDEPPGTGGADTQYF
TRBJ2-7	once	NA	TRBV6-6	TGTGCCAGCATGCAGGGACCTTCAGGCCACGAGCAGTACTTC	CASMQGPSGHEQYF
TRBJ2-4	once	NA	TRBV7-3	TGTGCCAGCAGCTCTGGGATAAGGGGGAACATTCAGTACTTC	CASSSGIRGNIQYF
TRBJ1-5	NA	NA	TRBV15	TGTGCCACCAGCAGAAGAGGGGCGGCTCAGCCCCAGCATTTT	CATSRRGAAQPQHF
TRBJ1-2	NA	NA	TRBV28	TGTGCCAGCAGTCCCTTAAGCGGGGGGGGTATTAACTATGGCTACACCTTC	CASSPLSGGGINYGYTF
TRBJ2-3	NA	NA	TRBV9	TGTGCCAGCAGCGTCGGGGGCAGGAGCACAGATACGCAGTATTTT	CASSVGGRSTDTQYF
TRBJ2-7	NA	NA	TRBV2	TGTGCCAGCAACGTCCGGGACCCTCGATCCTACGAGCAGTACTTC	CASNVRDPRSYEQYF
TRBJ2-7	NA	TRBD1	TRBV28	TGTGCCAGCAGTCCCCTCGGGACAGATGCGCCCTACGAGCAGTACTTC	CASSPLGTDAPYEQYF
TRBJ1-6	NA	NA	TRBV5-4	TGTGCCAGCAGCTTCGGCCAGGAGGATTCACCCCTCCACTTT	CASSFGQEDSPLHF
TRBJ1-3	NA	NA	TRBV11-2	TGTGCCAGCAGCTCCCCGACCTCTGGAAACACCATATATTTT	CASSSPTSGNTIYF
TRBJ1-1	few	NA	TRBV11-2	TGTGCCAGCAGCTCCAAGACGGGCAGATACACTGAAGCTTTCTTT	CASSSKTGRYTEAFF
TRBJ2-1	NA	NA	TRBV7-9	TGTGCCAGCAGCTTAGGGGGTGGTGAGCAGTTCTTC	CASSLGGGEQFF
TRBJ1-3	once	NA	TRBV7-8	TGTGCCAGCAGCTTAGCGAGGCAGTATTCTGGAAACACCATATATTTT	CASSLARQYSGNTIYF
TRBJ2-3	NA	NA	TRBV5-4	TGTGCCAGCAGCTTGGTATATCCAGCGGCTAGCACAGATACGCAGTATTTT	CASSLVYPAASTDTQYF
TRBJ1-3	NA	TRBD1	TRBV2	TGTGCCAGCAGTGAATCGGCAGGGGGCGGAAACACCATATATTTT	CASSESAGGGNTIYF
TRBJ2-1	NA	NA	TRBV28	TGTGCCAGCACCCCAATTAGCGCCCGAGGGTACAATGAGCAGTTCTTC	CASTPISARGYNEQFF